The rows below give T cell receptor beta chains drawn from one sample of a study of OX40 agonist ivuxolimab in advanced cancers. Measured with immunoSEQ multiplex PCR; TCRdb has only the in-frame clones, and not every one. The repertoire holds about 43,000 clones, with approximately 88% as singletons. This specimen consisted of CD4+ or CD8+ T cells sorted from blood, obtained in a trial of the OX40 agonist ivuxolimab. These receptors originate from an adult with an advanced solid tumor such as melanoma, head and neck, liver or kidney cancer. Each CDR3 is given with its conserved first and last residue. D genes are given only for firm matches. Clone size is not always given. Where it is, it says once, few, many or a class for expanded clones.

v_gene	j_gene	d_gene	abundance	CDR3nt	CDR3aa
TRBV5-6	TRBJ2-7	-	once	TGTGCCAGCAGCTTCATCGGGTCGGGAGTTTTCGACGAGCAGTACTTC	CASSFIGSGVFDEQYF
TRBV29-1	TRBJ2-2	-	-	TGCAGCGTCTTAACAGACACCGGGGAGCTGTTTTTT	CSVLTDTGELFF
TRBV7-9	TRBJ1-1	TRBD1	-	TGTGCCAGCGGGGGACAGGTCATCGCGAACACTGAAGCTTTCTTT	CASGGQVIANTEAFF
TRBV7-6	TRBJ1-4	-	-	TGTGCCAGCAGCTTAGGTGCAACTAATGAAAAACTGTTTTTT	CASSLGATNEKLFF
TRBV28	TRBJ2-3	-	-	TGTGCCAGCAGAGCGCAAAGGGCTAGCGGCACAGATACGCAGTATTTT	CASRAQRASGTDTQYF
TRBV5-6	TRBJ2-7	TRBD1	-	TGTGCCAGCAGCTCGGGGACAGGGTACCACGAGCAGTACTTC	CASSSGTGYHEQYF
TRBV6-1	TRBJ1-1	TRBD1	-	TGTGCCAGCACGACAGGGGGTCCGATCACTGAAGCTTTCTTT	CASTTGGPITEAFF
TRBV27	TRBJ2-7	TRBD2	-	TGTGCCAGCAGCTACCGGAGTCTAGCGGGAGCCTACGAGCAGTACTTC	CASSYRSLAGAYEQYF
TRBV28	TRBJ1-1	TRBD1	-	TGTGCCAGCAGTCCGGCGACAGGGTGGTTGGACGCTGAAGCTTTCTTT	CASSPATGWLDAEAFF
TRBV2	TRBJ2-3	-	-	TGTGCCAGCAGACTAAACCCGCGGGGAGATACGCAGTATTTT	CASRLNPRGDTQYF
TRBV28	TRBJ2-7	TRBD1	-	TGTGCCAGCAGTTACTACCCGGGACAGGCCTACGAGCAGTACTTC	CASSYYPGQAYEQYF
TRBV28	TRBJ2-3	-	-	TGTGCCAGCAGTTTGACAGGAGGAGATACGCAGTATTTT	CASSLTGGDTQYF
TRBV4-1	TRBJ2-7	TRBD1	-	TGCGCCAGCAGCCATGGACCGGGACAGGACTCCTACGAGCAGTACTTC	CASSHGPGQDSYEQYF
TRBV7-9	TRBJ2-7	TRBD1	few	TGTGCCAGCAGCCACCGGGACAGGCCCTACGAGCAGTACTTC	CASSHRDRPYEQYF
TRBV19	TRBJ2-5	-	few	TGTGCCAGTAGAATCGGCGAGACCCAGTACTTC	CASRIGETQYF
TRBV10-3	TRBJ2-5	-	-	TGTGCCATCAGTGAAGTAGGGAGGGAGACCCAGTACTTC	CAISEVGRETQYF
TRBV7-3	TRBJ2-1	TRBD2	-	TGTGCCAGCAGCTCGGGACTAGCGGGAGGGGATGAGCAGTTCTTC	CASSSGLAGGDEQFF
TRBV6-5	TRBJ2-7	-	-	TGTGCCAGCAGCGCCTATTCCTACGAGCAGTACTTC	CASSAYSYEQYF
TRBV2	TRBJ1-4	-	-	TGTGCCAGCACCAGAGTGGGGGACTATGAAAAACTGTTTTTT	CASTRVGDYEKLFF
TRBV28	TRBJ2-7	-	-	TGTGCCAGCAGTTTGGGAGTAGGGTACGAGCAGTACTTC	CASSLGVGYEQYF
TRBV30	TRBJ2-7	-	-	TGTGCCTGGAGTTCGGGAGCCGGGGACTACGAGCAGTACTTC	CAWSSGAGDYEQYF
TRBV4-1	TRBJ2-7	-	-	TGCGCCAGCAGCCTGGTTGACAGGAGCTCCTACGAGCAGTACTTC	CASSLVDRSSYEQYF
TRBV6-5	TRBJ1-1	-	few	TGTGCCAGCAGTTACGGAAGCACTGAAGCTTTCTTT	CASSYGSTEAFF
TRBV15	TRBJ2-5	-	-	TGTGCCACCAGCAGAAGCACCCAGACAGAGTACCAAGAGACCCAGTACTTC	CATSRSTQTEYQETQYF
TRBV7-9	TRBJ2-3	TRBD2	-	TGTGCCAGCAGCGGTACTAGCGGGAGGTCCACAGATACGCAGTATTTT	CASSGTSGRSTDTQYF
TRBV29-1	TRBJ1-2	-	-	TGCAGCGTCCAGGGGCGCCGCGACTATGGCTACACCTTC	CSVQGRRDYGYTF
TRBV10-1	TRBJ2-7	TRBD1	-	TGCGCCAGCAGTGGGGGACAGGGTTCAGACGAGCAGTACTTC	CASSGGQGSDEQYF
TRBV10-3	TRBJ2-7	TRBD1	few	TGTGCCATCAGGGGGACAGGGGGCAACTACGAGCAGTACTTC	CAIRGTGGNYEQYF
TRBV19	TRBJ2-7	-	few	TGTGCCAGTAGTAGCCCTTGGACGGAGACCTACGAGCAGTACTTC	CASSSPWTETYEQYF
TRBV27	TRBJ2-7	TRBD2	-	TGTGCCAGCAGTTGGACTAGCGGGAGATTGGAGCAGTACTTC	CASSWTSGRLEQYF
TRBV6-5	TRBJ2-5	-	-	TGTGCCAGCAGTTTCGGACTCCAAGAGACCCAGTACTTC	CASSFGLQETQYF
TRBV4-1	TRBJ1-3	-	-	TGCGCCAGCAGCCAAGAGATGAGGGTTATAACTGGAAACACCATATATTTT	CASSQEMRVITGNTIYF
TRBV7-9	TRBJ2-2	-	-	TGTGCCAGCAGCTTAACAGAGAACCCCGGGGAGCTGTTTTTT	CASSLTENPGELFF
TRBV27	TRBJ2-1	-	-	TGTGCCAGCAGTTTTCGCGGGTATGAGCAGTTCTTC	CASSFRGYEQFF
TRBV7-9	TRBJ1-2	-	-	TGTGCCAGCAGCTTAACAGGGCTAACTAACTATGGCTACACCTTC	CASSLTGLTNYGYTF
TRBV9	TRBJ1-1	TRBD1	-	TGTGCCAGCAGCGTAGGACAAGGGACAGGGGGGCGGAACACTGAAGCTTTCTTT	CASSVGQGTGGRNTEAFF
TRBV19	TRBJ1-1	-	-	TGTGCCACCTCTGGAGGGGCCGTCGGGACTGAAGCTTTCTTT	CATSGGAVGTEAFF
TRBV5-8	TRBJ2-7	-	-	TGTGCCAGCAGCGTAAACCGGGACCCGGGCCACGAGCAGTACTTC	CASSVNRDPGHEQYF